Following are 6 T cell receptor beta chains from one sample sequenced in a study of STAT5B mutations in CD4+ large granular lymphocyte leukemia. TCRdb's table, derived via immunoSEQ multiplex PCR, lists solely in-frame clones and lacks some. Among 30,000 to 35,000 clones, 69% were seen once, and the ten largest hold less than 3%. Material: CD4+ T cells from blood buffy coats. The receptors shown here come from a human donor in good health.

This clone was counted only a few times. CDR3 nucleotide sequence: TGTGCCAGCTCCCCCGGCCCCAATGAGCAGTTCTTC. Residues: CASSPGPNEQFF. The chain carries TRBV18 and TRBJ2-1; D not resolved. Germline CDR1 is KGHSH and CDR2 is LQKENI. The CDR3 sequence is 12 residues long. Trimming cost V 6 bases and J 6 bases, with 9 bases left between them. Filled out from reference TRBV18 and TRBJ2-1, the complete variable domain reads NAGVMQNPRHLVRRRGQEARLRCSPMKGHSHVYWYRQLPEEGLKFMVYLQKENIIDESGMPKERFSAEFPKEGPSILRIQQVVRGDSAAYFCASSPGPNEQFFGPGTRLTVL.

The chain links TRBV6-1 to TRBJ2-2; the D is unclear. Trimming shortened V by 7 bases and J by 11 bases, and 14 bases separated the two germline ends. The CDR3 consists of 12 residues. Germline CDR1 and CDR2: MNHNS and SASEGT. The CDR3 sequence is CASTETRVELFF. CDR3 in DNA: TGTGCCAGCACCGAAACCCGGGTTGAGCTGTTTTTT.

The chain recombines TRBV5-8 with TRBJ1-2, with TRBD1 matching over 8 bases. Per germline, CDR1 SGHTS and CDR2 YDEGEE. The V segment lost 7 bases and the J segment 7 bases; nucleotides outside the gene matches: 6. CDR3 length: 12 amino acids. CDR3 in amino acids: CASPQGAGGYTF. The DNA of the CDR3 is TGTGCCAGCCCCCAGGGGGCTGGTGGCTACACCTTC.

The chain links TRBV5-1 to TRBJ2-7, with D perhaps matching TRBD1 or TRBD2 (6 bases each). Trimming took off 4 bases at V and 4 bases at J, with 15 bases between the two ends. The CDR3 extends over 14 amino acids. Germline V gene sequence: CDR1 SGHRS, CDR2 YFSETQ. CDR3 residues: CASSPEGGGYEQYF. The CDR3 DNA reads TGCGCCAGCAGCCCGGAGGGGGGAGGTTACGAGCAGTACTTC.

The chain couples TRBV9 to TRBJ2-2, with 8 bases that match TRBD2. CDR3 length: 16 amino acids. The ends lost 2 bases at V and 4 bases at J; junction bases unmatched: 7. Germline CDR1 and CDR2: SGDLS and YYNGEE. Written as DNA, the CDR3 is TGTGCCAGCAGCGTCGCGGGGGGCCGGGTCACCGGGGAGCTGTTTTTT. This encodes CASSVAGGRVTGELFF.

The CDR3 region is CASSIGQVGGEKLFF. The CDR3 region has the DNA TGTGCCAGCAGCATCGGACAGGTGGGGGGTGAAAAACTGTTTTTT. The V gene is TRBV6-4, the J gene TRBJ1-4, with 7 bases that match TRBD1. Germline V lookup: CDR1 MRHNA, CDR2 SNTAGT. The J segment lost 7 bases and the V segment lost 6 bases, leaving 11 bases of the junction unmatched. CDR3 length: 15 amino acids.